The T cell receptor (beta chain) described here comes from a study of metastatic and nonmetastatic thyroid tumors. Study summary: For malignant and benign thyroid patients, tumor or nodule tissue and blood were the sources whose repertoires were compared. Findings and limits, study-wide: Benign nodules reportedly had significantly lower TCR beta diversity than malignant thyroid tumors in blood and tumor.

Study processing details: A distant-metastasis classifier for papillary thyroid cancer was built using CDR3 differences across clinicopathological groups. TCRdb redid the clone calls on the PCR reads using MiXCR. The V and J calls reflect TCRdb's pipeline rather than the authors' work. The table includes just over 30,000 clones, about 21% detected once. This clone appeared many times. Its antigen is not identified. Patients had received no treatment of any kind before thyroid surgery. The sequence came from a female donor with papillary thyroid cancer or a benign thyroid nodule (not recorded which). Some clones in this sample may be carry-over from other donors' samples. Sequenced material: blood.

CDR3 region: CAISDPLAKNIQYF. CDR3 DNA sequence: TGTGCCATCAGTGATCCGTTAGCCAAAAACATTCAGTACTTC. This chain links TRBV10-3 with TRBJ2-4, with no clear D. V lost 3 bases, J lost 0 bases, and 6 bases lay in between. This CDR3 has 14 amino acids. Germline V gene sequence: CDR1 ENHRY, CDR2 SYGVKD.